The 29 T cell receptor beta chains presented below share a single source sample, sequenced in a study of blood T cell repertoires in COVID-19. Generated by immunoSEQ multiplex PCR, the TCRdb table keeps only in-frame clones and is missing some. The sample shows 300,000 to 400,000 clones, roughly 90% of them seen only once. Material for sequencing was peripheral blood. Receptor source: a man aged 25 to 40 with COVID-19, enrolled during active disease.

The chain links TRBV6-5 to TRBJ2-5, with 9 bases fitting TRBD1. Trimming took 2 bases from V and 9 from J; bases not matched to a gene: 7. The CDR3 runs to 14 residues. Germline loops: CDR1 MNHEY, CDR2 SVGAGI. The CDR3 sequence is CASSYRDRARAQYF. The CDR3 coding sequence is TGTGCCAGCAGTTACCGGGACAGGGCAAGGGCCCAGTACTTC.

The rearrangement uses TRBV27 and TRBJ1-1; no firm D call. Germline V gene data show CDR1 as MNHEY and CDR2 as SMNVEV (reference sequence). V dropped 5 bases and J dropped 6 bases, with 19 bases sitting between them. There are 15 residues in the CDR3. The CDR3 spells CASSPGFPQLPEAFF. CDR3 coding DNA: TGTGCCAGCAGTCCGGGATTTCCCCAACTCCCTGAAGCTTTCTTT.

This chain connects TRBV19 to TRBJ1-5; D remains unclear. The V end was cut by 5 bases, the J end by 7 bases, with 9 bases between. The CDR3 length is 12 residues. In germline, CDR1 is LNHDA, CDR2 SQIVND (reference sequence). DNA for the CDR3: TGTGCCAGTAGTGCCCAGTGGCAGCCCCAGCATTTT. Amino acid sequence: CASSAQWQPQHF.

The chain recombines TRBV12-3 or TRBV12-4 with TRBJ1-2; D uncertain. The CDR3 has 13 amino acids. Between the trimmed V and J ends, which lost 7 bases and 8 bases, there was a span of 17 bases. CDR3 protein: CASTSYPGRGYTF. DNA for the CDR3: TGTGCCAGCACCTCATACCCCGGGAGGGGCTACACCTTC.

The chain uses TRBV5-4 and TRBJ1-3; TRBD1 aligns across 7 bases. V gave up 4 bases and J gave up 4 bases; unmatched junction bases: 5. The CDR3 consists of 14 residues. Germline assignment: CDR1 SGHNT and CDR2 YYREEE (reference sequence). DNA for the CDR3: TGTGCCAGCAGCACACCGGGACAGGGAAACACCATATATTTT. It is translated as CASSTPGQGNTIYF.

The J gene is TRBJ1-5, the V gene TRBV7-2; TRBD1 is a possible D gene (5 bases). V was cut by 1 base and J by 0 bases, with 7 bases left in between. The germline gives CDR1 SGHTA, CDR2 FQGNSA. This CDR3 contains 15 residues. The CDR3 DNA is TGTGCCAGCAGCTTAGGACAGATTAGCAATCAGCCCCAGCATTTT. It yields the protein CASSLGQISNQPQHF. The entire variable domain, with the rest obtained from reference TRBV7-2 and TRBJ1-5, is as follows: GAGVSQSPSNKVTEKGKDVELRCDPISGHTALYWYRQSLGQGLEFLIYFQGNSAPDKSGLPSDRFSAERTGGSVSTLTIQRTQQEDSAVYLCASSLGQISNQPQHFGDGTRLSIL.

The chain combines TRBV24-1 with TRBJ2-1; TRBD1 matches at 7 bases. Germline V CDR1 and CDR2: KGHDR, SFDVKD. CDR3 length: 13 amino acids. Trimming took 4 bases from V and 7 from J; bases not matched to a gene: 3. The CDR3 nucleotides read TGTGCCACCAGTGAGGGACAGAGGAATGAGCAGTTCTTC. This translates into CATSEGQRNEQFF.

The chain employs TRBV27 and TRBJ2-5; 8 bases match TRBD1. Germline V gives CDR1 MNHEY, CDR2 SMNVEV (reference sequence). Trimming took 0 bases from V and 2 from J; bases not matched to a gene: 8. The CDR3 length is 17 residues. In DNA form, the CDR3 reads TGTGCCAGCAGTTTATCACCCGGACAGGGAAGGCAAGAGACCCAGTACTTC. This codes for CASSLSPGQGRQETQYF.

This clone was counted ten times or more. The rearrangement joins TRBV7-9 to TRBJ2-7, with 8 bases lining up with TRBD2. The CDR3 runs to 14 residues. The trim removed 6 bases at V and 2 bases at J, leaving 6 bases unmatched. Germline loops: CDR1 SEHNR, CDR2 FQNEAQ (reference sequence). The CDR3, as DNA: TGTGCCAGCAGAGGAACTAGCGGAGCCTACGAGCAGTACTTC. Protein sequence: CASRGTSGAYEQYF.

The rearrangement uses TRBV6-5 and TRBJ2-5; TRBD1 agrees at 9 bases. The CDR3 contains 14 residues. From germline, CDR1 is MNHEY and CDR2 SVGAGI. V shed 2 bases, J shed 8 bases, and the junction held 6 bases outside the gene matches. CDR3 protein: CASSYGTGWETQYF. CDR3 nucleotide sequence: TGTGCCAGCAGTTACGGGACAGGGTGGGAAACCCAGTACTTC.

CDR3 region: CASSQGQGARGYTF. The CDR3 DNA reads TGTGCCAGTAGTCAGGGACAGGGGGCCCGAGGCTACACCTTC. J is TRBJ1-2 and V is TRBV19; 12 bases match TRBD1. Germline loops: CDR1 LNHDA, CDR2 SQIVND (reference sequence). This CDR3 has 14 amino acids. V was clipped by 5 bases and J by 8 bases; unmatched bases: 6.

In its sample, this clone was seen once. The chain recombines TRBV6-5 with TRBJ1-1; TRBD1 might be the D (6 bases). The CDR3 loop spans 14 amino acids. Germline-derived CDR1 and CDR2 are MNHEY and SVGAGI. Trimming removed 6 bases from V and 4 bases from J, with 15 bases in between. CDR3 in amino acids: CASSQQGGSTEAFF. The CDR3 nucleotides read TGTGCCAGCAGCCAACAGGGCGGGAGCACTGAAGCTTTCTTT.

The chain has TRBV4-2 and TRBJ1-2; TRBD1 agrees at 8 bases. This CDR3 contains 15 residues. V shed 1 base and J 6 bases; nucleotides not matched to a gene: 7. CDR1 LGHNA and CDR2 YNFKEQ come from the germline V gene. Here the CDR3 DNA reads TGTGCCAGCAGCCAAGGGACAGGGATCCCCCATGGCTACACCTTC. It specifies CASSQGTGIPHGYTF.

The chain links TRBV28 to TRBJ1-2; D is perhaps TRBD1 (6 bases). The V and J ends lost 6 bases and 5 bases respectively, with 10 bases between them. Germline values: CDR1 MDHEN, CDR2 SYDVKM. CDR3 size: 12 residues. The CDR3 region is CASSVQGYGYTF. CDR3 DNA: TGTGCCAGCAGCGTACAGGGTTATGGCTACACCTTC.

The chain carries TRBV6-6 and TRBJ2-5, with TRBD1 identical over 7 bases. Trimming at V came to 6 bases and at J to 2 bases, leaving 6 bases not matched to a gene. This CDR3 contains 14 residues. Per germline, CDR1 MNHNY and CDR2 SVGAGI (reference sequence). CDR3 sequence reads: CASSPRTGQETQYF. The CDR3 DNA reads TGTGCCAGCAGCCCTCGGACAGGTCAAGAGACCCAGTACTTC.

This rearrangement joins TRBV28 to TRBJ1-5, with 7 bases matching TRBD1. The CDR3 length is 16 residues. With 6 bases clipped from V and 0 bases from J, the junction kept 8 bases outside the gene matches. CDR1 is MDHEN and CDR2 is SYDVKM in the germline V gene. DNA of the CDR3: TGTGCCAGCAGGCTGACAGGGACTTATAGCAATCAGCCCCAGCATTTT. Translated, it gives CASRLTGTYSNQPQHF.

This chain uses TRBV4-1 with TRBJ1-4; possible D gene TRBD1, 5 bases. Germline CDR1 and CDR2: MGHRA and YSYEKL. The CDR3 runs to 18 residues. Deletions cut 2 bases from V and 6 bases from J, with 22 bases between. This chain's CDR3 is CASSQYFMTATEHEKLFF. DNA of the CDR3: TGCGCCAGCAGCCAATACTTCATGACAGCAACGGAACATGAAAAACTGTTTTTT.

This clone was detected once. The CDR3 coding sequence is TGCAGCGTCATGCCAGGGGGCAAGATCTCCTACAATGAGCAGTTCTTC. Translating gives CSVMPGGKISYNEQFF. This rearrangement joins TRBV29-1 to TRBJ2-1; 8 bases match TRBD1. Germline V gives CDR1 SQVTM, CDR2 ANQGSEA. The CDR3 is 16 residues long. Trimming removed 6 bases from V and 0 bases from J; junction bases left unmatched: 10.

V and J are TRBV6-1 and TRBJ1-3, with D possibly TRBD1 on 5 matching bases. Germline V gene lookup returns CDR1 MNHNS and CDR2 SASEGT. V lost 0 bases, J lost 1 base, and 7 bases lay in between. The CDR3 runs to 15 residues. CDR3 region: CASSEAGGSGNTIYF. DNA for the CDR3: TGTGCCAGCAGTGAAGCGGGGGGTTCTGGAAACACCATATATTTT.

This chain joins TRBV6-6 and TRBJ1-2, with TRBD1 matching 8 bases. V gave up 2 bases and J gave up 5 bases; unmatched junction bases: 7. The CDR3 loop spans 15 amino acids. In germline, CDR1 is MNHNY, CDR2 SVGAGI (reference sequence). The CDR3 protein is CASSYPQGDGYGYTF. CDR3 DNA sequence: TGTGCCAGCAGTTACCCACAGGGGGATGGGTATGGCTACACCTTC.

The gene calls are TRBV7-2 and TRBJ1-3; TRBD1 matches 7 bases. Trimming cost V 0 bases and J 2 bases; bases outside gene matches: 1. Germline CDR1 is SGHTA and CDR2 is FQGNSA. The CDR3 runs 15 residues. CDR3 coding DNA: TGTGCCAGCAGCTTAGCCAGGGGGGCTGGAAACACCATATATTTT. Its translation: CASSLARGAGNTIYF.

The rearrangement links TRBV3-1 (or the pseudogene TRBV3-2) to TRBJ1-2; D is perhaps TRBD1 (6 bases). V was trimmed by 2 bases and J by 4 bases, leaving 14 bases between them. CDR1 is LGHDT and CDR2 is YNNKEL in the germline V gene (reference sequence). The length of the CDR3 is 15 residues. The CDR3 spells CASSQQLTGTYGYTF. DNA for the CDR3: TGTGCCAGCAGCCAACAATTAACAGGGACCTATGGCTACACCTTC.

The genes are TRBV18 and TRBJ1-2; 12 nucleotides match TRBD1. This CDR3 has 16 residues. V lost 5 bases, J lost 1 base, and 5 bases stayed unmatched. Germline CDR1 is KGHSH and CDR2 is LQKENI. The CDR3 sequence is CASSYGTGGVNYGYTF. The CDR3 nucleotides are TGTGCCAGCTCATACGGGACAGGGGGCGTTAACTATGGCTACACCTTC.

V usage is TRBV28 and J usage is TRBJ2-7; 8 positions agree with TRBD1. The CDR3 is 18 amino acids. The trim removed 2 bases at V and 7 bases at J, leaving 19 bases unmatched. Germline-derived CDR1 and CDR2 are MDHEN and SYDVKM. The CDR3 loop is CASSLLLSAGGPMGEQYF. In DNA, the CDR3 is TGTGCCAGCAGTTTACTACTCTCGGCAGGGGGCCCGATGGGGGAGCAGTACTTC. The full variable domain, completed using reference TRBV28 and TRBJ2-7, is DVKVTQSSRYLVKRTGEKVFLECVQDMDHENMFWYRQDPGLGLRLIYFSYDVKMKEKGDIPEGYSVSREKKERFSLILESASTNQTSMYLCASSLLLSAGGPMGEQYFGPGTRLTVT.

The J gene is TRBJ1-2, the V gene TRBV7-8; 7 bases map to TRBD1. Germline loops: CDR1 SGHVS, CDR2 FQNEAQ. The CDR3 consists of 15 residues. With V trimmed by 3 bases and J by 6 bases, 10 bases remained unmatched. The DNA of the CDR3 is TGTGCCAGCAGCTTTTTGACAGGGACCGCACATGGCTACACCTTC. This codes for CASSFLTGTAHGYTF.

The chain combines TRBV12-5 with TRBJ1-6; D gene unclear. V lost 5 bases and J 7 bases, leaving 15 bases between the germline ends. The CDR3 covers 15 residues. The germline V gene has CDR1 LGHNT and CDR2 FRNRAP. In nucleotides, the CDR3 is TGTGCTAGTGGTCTCGGACTGACCCACAATTCACCCCTCCACTTT. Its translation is CASGLGLTHNSPLHF. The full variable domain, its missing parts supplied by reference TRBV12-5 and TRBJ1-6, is DARVTQTPRHKVTEMGQEVTMRCQPILGHNTVFWYRQTMMQGLELLAYFRNRAPLDDSGMPKDRFSAEMPDATLATLKIQPSEPRDSAVYFCASGLGLTHNSPLHFGNGTRLTVT.

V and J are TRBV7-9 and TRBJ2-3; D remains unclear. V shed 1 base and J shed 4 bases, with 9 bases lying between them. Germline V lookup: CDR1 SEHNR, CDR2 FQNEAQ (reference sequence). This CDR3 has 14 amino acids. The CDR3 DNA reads TGTGCCAGCAGCTTAGTAGCTGTGGCAGATACGCAGTATTTT. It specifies CASSLVAVADTQYF. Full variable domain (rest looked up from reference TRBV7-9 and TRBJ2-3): DTGVSQNPRHKITKRGQNVTFRCDPISEHNRLYWYRQTLGQGPEFLTYFQNEAQLEKSRLLSDRFSAERPKGSFSTLEIQRTEQGDSAMYLCASSLVAVADTQYFGPGTRLTVL.

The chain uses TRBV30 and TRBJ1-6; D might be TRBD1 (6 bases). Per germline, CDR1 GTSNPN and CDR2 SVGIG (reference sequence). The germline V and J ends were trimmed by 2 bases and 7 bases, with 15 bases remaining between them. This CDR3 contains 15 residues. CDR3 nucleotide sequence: TGTGCCTGGAGTATACAGGGAGTGGGAAATTCACCCCTCCACTTT. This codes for CAWSIQGVGNSPLHF.

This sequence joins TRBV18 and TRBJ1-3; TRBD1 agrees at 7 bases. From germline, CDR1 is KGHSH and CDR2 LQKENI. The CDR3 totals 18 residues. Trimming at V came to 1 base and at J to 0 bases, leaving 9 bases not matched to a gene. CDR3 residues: CASSPLTGLSLSGNTIYF. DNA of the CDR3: TGTGCCAGCTCACCACTGACAGGGCTCTCTCTCTCTGGAAACACCATATATTTT.